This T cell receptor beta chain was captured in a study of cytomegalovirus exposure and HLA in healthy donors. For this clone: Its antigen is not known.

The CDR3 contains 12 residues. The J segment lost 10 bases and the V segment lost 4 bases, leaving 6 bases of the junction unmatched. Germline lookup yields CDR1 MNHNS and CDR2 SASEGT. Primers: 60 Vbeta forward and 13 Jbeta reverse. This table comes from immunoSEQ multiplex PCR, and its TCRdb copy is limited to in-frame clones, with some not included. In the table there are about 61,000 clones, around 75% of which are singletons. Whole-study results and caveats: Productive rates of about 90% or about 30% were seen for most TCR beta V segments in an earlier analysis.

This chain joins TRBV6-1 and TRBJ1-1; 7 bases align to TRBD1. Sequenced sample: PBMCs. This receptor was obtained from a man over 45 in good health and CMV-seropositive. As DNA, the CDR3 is TGTGCCAGCAGTGGGACAGGCTCCACAGCTTTCTTT. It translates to CASSGTGSTAFF.